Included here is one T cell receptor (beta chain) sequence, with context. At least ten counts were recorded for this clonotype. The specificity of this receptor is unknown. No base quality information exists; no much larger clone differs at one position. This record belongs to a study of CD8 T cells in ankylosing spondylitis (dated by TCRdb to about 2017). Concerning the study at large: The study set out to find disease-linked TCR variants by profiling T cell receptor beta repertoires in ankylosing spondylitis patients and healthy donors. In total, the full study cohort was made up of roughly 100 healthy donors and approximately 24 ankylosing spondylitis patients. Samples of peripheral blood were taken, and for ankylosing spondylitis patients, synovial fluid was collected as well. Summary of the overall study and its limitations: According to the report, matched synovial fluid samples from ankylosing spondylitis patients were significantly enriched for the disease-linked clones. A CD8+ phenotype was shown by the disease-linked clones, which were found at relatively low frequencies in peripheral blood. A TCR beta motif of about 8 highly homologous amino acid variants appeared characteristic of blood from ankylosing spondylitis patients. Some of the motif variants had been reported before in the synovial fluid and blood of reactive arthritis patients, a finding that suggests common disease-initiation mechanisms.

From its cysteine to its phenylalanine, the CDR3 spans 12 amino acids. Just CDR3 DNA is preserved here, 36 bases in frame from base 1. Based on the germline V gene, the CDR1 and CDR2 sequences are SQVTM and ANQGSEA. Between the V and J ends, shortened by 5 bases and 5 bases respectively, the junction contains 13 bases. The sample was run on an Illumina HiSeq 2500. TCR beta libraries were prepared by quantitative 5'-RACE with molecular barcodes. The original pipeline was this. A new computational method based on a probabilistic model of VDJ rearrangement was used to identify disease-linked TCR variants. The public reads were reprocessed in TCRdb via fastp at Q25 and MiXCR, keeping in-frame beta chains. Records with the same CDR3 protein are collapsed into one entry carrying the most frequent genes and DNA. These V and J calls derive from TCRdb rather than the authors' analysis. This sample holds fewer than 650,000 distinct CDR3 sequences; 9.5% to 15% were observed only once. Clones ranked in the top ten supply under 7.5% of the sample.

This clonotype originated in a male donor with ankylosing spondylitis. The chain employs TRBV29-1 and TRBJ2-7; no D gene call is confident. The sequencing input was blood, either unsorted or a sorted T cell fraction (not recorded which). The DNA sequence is TGCAGCGTTAAGGGTTTCGGAAACGAGCAGTACTTC. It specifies CSVKGFGNEQYF.